The 30 T cell receptor beta chains listed next were all sequenced from one sample in a study of OX40 agonist ivuxolimab in advanced cancers. Assay used: immunoSEQ multiplex PCR; TCRdb lists only in-frame clones, some missing. Of about 31,000 clones in the sample, less than 90% are singletons; the top ten hold roughly 40%. This sample comprised CD4+ or CD8+ T cells sorted from blood, obtained in a trial of the OX40 agonist ivuxolimab. Receptors were obtained from an adult with an advanced solid tumor such as melanoma, head and neck, liver or kidney cancer.

The rearrangement joins TRBV21-1 to TRBJ1-1; TRBD1, as called in the table, went unchecked against the DNA. TRBV21-1 is a recognized pseudogene. CDR3 length: 15 amino acids. The CDR3 coding sequence is TGTGCCAGCAGCAAAGGGGCAGGGGGCCCCACTGAAGCTTTCTTT. It yields the protein CASSKGAGGPTEAFF.

This chain uses TRBV7-9 with TRBJ1-2, with 7 positions matching TRBD1. V trimming: 1 base; J trimming: 5 bases; junction bases outside the gene matches: 1. Germline CDR1 SEHNR, CDR2 FQNEAQ (reference sequence). CDR3 length equals 13 residues. The chain's CDR3 is CASSLEQGYGYTF. The DNA of the CDR3 is TGTGCCAGCAGCTTAGAACAGGGGTATGGCTACACCTTC. The variable domain in full, completed from reference TRBV7-9 and TRBJ1-2, reads DTGVSQNPRHKITKRGQNVTFRCDPISEHNRLYWYRQTLGQGPEFLTYFQNEAQLEKSRLLSDRFSAERPKGSFSTLEIQRTEQGDSAMYLCASSLEQGYGYTFGSGTRLTVV.

This chain connects TRBV5-1 to TRBJ1-2; D perhaps matches TRBD1 (5 bases). CDR3 length: 12 residues. V lost 2 bases and J lost 6, with 8 bases in between. Per the germline V gene, CDR1 is SGHRS and CDR2 is YFSETQ. This CDR3 reads CASSFSGNGYTF. CDR3 sequence (DNA): TGCGCCAGCAGCTTTTCAGGGAATGGCTACACCTTC.

As concerns this clone: The junction departs from the called germline gene at one end, perhaps through a read error. This chain links TRBV11-2 with TRBJ1-1; D unresolved. This CDR3 spans 12 amino acids. CDR1 is SGHAT and CDR2 is FQNNGV in the germline V gene. In nucleotides, the CDR3 is TGTGCCGGCAGCTTAGGAAACACTGAAGCTTTCTTT. This translates into CAGSLGNTEAFF.

This clone was observed a few times. The chain links TRBV10-3 to TRBJ1-2; D uncertain. Trimming took 0 bases from V and 5 from J, leaving 13 bases between them. Germline lookup yields CDR1 ENHRY and CDR2 SYGVKD. This CDR3 is built from 15 residues. The CDR3 DNA is TGTGCCATCAGTGAGTCTAACGGGTATGCATATGGCTACACCTTC. Amino acid sequence: CAISESNGYAYGYTF.

This chain links TRBV2 with TRBJ2-5; D is possibly TRBD2 (5 bases). The germline CDR1 and CDR2 sequences are SNHLY and FYNNEI. This CDR3 has 12 amino acids. The V end was cut by 6 bases, the J end by 11 bases, with 16 bases between. Written as DNA, the CDR3 is TGTGCCAGCAGGGGCGAGGTGTGGGAGCAGTACTTC. It encodes CASRGEVWEQYF.

The rearrangement uses TRBV5-6 and TRBJ2-1; 10 nucleotides line up with TRBD2. Germline values: CDR1 SGHDT, CDR2 YYEEEE. CDR3 size: 16 residues. The J segment lost 5 bases and the V segment lost 6 bases, leaving 11 bases of the junction unmatched. This CDR3 reads CASTPSSGRVHNEQFF. The CDR3 region has the DNA TGTGCCAGCACTCCCTCAAGCGGGAGGGTACACAATGAGCAGTTCTTC.

The chain is built from TRBV7-2 and TRBJ2-1, with 9 bases aligning to TRBD2. Per germline, CDR1 SGHTA and CDR2 FQGNSA. The CDR3 is 18 residues long. V was clipped by 1 base and J by 5 bases; unmatched bases: 12. Here the CDR3 DNA reads TGTGCCAGCAGCTTAGTCCCGAGACTAGCGGACGGCCACAATGAGCAGTTCTTC. Residues: CASSLVPRLADGHNEQFF.

V is TRBV4-1 and J is TRBJ2-7; 11 nucleotides match TRBD1. The CDR3 totals 15 residues. In germline, CDR1 is MGHRA, CDR2 YSYEKL. The ends lost 4 bases at V and 4 bases at J; junction bases unmatched: 6. The CDR3 region is CASSLRGQGDYEQYF. CDR3 nucleotide sequence: TGCGCCAGCAGCCTGAGGGGACAGGGGGATTACGAGCAGTACTTC.

The J gene is TRBJ1-3, the V gene TRBV4-3; 9 bases are shared with TRBD1. CDR3 length equals 14 residues. Trimming took 4 bases from V and 4 from J; bases not matched to a gene: 2. Germline values: CDR1 LGHNA, CDR2 YSLEER. The CDR3 coding sequence is TGCGCCAGCAGCCCGGGGACAGGGGGAAACACCATATATTTT. It codes for CASSPGTGGNTIYF.

A single count supports this clone. This chain links TRBV11-2 with TRBJ1-1, with a possible D match to TRBD1 (5 bases). Deletions cut 6 bases from V and 5 bases from J, with 19 bases between. This CDR3 is built from 15 residues. CDR1 SGHAT and CDR2 FQNNGV come from the germline V gene. The CDR3 DNA reads as TGTGCCAGCAGACACGTTGGCAGGGTGGGGACTGAAGCTTTCTTT. Amino acid sequence: CASRHVGRVGTEAFF. Full variable domain (rest looked up from reference TRBV11-2 and TRBJ1-1): EAGVAQSPRYKIIEKRQSVAFWCNPISGHATLYWYQQILGQGPKLLIQFQNNGVVDDSQLPKDRFSAERLKGVDSTLKIQPAKLEDSAVYLCASRHVGRVGTEAFFGQGTRLTVV.

The genes are TRBV18 and TRBJ2-7; 7 nucleotides match TRBD1. The CDR3 spans 15 residues. CDR1 KGHSH and CDR2 LQKENI come from the germline V gene. J gave up 0 bases and V 6 bases, and 8 bases lay outside the gene matches. CDR3: CASSSYRGDSYEQYF. The CDR3 coding sequence is TGTGCCAGCTCGTCCTACAGGGGAGACTCCTACGAGCAGTACTTC.

This clone is a singleton in its sample. The rearrangement joins TRBV11-2 to TRBJ2-1; 10 nucleotides align to TRBD2. Per germline, CDR1 SGHAT and CDR2 FQNNGV. Trimming removed 5 bases from V and 7 bases from J; junction bases left unmatched: 11. This CDR3 has 16 residues. CDR3 sequence (DNA): TGTGCCAGCAGCCCCCGGGCTAGCGGGAGAACAAATGAGCAGTTCTTC. Its translation is CASSPRASGRTNEQFF.

The CDR3 protein is CATGSPRSSGANVLTF. CDR3 nucleotides: TGTGCCACTGGATCCCCCAGGAGCTCTGGGGCCAACGTCCTGACTTTC. This chain uses TRBV10-3 with TRBJ2-6, with D unresolved. Trimming shortened V by 10 bases and J by 0 bases, and 16 bases separated the two germline ends. CDR3 length: 16 residues. The germline gives CDR1 ENHRY, CDR2 SYGVKD.

CDR3 DNA sequence: TGTGCCAGCAGCCCAGACAATGAGCAGTTCTTC. Amino acid sequence: CASSPDNEQFF. The chain is built from TRBV7-2 and TRBJ2-1, with D hard to call. V was shortened by 5 bases and J by 5 bases, with 4 bases between the two germline ends. The CDR3 is 11 residues long. Germline V lookup: CDR1 SGHTA, CDR2 FQGNSA.

This chain links TRBV4-3 with TRBJ2-1; 13 nucleotides agree with TRBD2. The CDR3 consists of 20 residues. The V segment lost 2 bases and the J segment 3 bases; nucleotides outside the gene matches: 13. Looked up from germline, CDR1 is LGHNA and CDR2 is YSLEER. CDR3 residues: CASSQNWPGTSGIGYNEQFF. The CDR3 coding sequence is TGCGCCAGCAGCCAAAATTGGCCTGGGACTAGCGGGATTGGCTACAATGAGCAGTTCTTC.

The chain joins TRBV28 to TRBJ2-7, with 11 bases identical to TRBD2. The CDR3 is 14 residues long. The ends lost 2 bases at V and 3 bases at J; junction bases unmatched: 0. Germline assignment: CDR1 MDHEN and CDR2 SYDVKM. This CDR3 reads CASSLLAGGYEQYF. The CDR3 DNA follows: TGTGCCAGCAGTTTACTAGCGGGAGGCTACGAGCAGTACTTC.

The chain has TRBV5-8 and TRBJ2-1, with a weak D call TRBD1 (6 bases). The V gene's germline CDR1 is SGHTS and CDR2 YDEGEE. The CDR3 extends over 15 amino acids. V was cut by 1 base and J by 5 bases, with 13 bases left in between. The CDR3 protein is CASSLRRQGNNEQFF. The CDR3 bases are TGTGCCAGCAGCTTGCGGCGCCAGGGGAACAATGAGCAGTTCTTC.

V is TRBV7-3 and J is TRBJ2-7; 9 bases line up with TRBD2. The CDR3 loop spans 16 amino acids. V trimming: 10 bases; J trimming: 0 bases; junction bases outside the gene matches: 13. Germline assignment: CDR1 SGHTA and CDR2 FQGTGA. The CDR3, as DNA: TGTGCCACCTTCGGCCCGCTAGCGGGATGCTCCTACGAGCAGTACTTC. This translates into CATFGPLAGCSYEQYF.

The chain joins TRBV28 to TRBJ2-7, with 8 positions matching TRBD2. This CDR3 comprises 14 residues. The germline V gene has CDR1 MDHEN and CDR2 SYDVKM. With 6 bases clipped from V and 2 bases from J, the junction kept 6 bases outside the gene matches. The DNA of the CDR3 is TGTGCCAGCAGACGAGCGGGAGCAGCCTACGAGCAGTACTTC. Protein: CASRRAGAAYEQYF. The variable domain in full, with the rest retrieved from reference TRBV28 and TRBJ2-7, is DVKVTQSSRYLVKRTGEKVFLECVQDMDHENMFWYRQDPGLGLRLIYFSYDVKMKEKGDIPEGYSVSREKKERFSLILESASTNQTSMYLCASRRAGAAYEQYFGPGTRLTVT.

The chain uses TRBV10-2 and TRBJ2-3; D gene unclear. Trimming stripped 5 bases from V and 2 bases from J, with 8 bases between. This CDR3 comprises 13 residues. Germline V gives CDR1 WSHSY, CDR2 SAAADI. CDR3 bases: TGCGCCAGCAGTCTCACGAACACAGATACGCAGTATTTT. Its translation: CASSLTNTDTQYF.

The chain carries TRBV28 and TRBJ1-4; maybe TRBD1 (6 bases). CDR1 and CDR2 (germline): MDHEN, SYDVKM. This CDR3 is built from 14 residues. Trimming shortened V by 6 bases and J by 7 bases, and 15 bases separated the two germline ends. The CDR3 region is CASSSRGGGEKLFF. CDR3 nucleotides: TGTGCCAGCAGCTCTCGAGGGGGGGGTGAAAAACTGTTTTTT. The whole variable domain, filled in from reference TRBV28 and TRBJ1-4, reads DVKVTQSSRYLVKRTGEKVFLECVQDMDHENMFWYRQDPGLGLRLIYFSYDVKMKEKGDIPEGYSVSREKKERFSLILESASTNQTSMYLCASSSRGGGEKLFFGSGTQLSVL.

The chain links TRBV4-3 to TRBJ2-1; D possibly corresponds to TRBD1 (6 bases). The CDR3 loop spans 18 amino acids. The germline V gene has CDR1 LGHNA and CDR2 YSLEER. Trimming left V 4 bases short and J 0 bases short, with 19 bases between. In DNA, the CDR3 is TGCGCCAGCAGCCCAGTCAACCAACAGGGCCACTCCTACAATGAGCAGTTCTTC. It translates to CASSPVNQQGHSYNEQFF.

The chain uses TRBV27 and TRBJ2-7, with D hard to call. CDR1 MNHEY and CDR2 SMNVEV come from the germline V gene (reference sequence). The CDR3 has 13 residues. V lost 6 bases, J lost 2 bases, and 11 bases lay in between. CDR3 in DNA: TGTGCCAGCAGGTCCTTGGGGACCTACGAGCAGTACTTC. It yields the protein CASRSLGTYEQYF.

The CDR3: CASSRGGDTEAFF. The CDR3 DNA reads as TGTGCCAGCAGTCGAGGGGGGGACACTGAAGCTTTCTTT. The chain combines TRBV5-6 with TRBJ1-1; a possible D gene is TRBD1 (6 bases). Trimming took off 5 bases at V and 3 bases at J, with 11 bases between the two ends. Germline V CDR1 and CDR2: SGHDT, YYEEEE. CDR3 length equals 13 residues.

The CDR3 loop reads CSVWVGNKNIQYF. For the CDR3, the DNA is TGCAGCGTTTGGGTGGGGAACAAAAACATTCAGTACTTC. The chain recombines TRBV29-1 with TRBJ2-4; D remains unclear. The length of the CDR3 is 13 residues. Trimming took off 5 bases at V and 3 bases at J, with 11 bases between the two ends. Germline assignment: CDR1 SQVTM and CDR2 ANQGSEA.

This chain links TRBV19 with TRBJ1-1, with D perhaps matching TRBD1 (5 bases). There are 12 residues in the CDR3. Germline-derived CDR1 and CDR2 are LNHDA and SQIVND (reference sequence). V dropped 4 bases and J dropped 3 bases, with 6 bases sitting between them. The CDR3 coding sequence is TGTGCCAGTAGTACAGGGTACACTGAAGCTTTCTTT. This codes for CASSTGYTEAFF.

Comments on this clone: One end of the junction does not line up with germline, which may come from a read error. The V call is TRBV7-7, the J call TRBJ2-2; weak D call: TRBD2 (5 bases). CDR1 is SSHAT and CDR2 is FNYEAQ in the germline V gene (reference sequence). The CDR3 length is 14 residues. CDR3 sequence reads: CASSLSGNTGELFF. Written as DNA, the CDR3 is TGTGCTAGCAGCTTGAGCGGTAACACCGGGGAGCTGTTTTTT. Based on the CDR3 plus reference TRBV7-7 and TRBJ2-2, the full variable domain is GAGVSQSPRYKVTKRGQDVTLRCDPISSHATLYWYQQALGQGPEFLTYFNYEAQPDKSGLPSDRFSAERPEGSISTLTIQRTEQRDSAMYRCASSLSGNTGELFFGEGSRLTVL.

This clone was found once. The J gene is TRBJ2-1, the V gene TRBV10-1; D not certain. This CDR3 is 11 amino acids long. Deletions cut 6 bases from V and 5 bases from J, with 5 bases between. Germline lookup yields CDR1 WNHNN and CDR2 SYGVQD (reference sequence). The CDR3 DNA reads as TGCGCCAGCAGCTGGAACAATGAGCAGTTCTTC. Its translation is CASSWNNEQFF.

This chain links TRBV27 with TRBJ2-7; possibly TRBD1 for D (6 bases). V was clipped by 4 bases and J by 2 bases, with 15 bases between them. Germline values: CDR1 MNHEY, CDR2 SMNVEV (reference sequence). The length of the CDR3 is 15 residues. The CDR3 loop reads CASSSEGTPPYEQYF. DNA of the CDR3: TGTGCCAGCAGTTCAGAAGGGACACCTCCCTACGAGCAGTACTTC.